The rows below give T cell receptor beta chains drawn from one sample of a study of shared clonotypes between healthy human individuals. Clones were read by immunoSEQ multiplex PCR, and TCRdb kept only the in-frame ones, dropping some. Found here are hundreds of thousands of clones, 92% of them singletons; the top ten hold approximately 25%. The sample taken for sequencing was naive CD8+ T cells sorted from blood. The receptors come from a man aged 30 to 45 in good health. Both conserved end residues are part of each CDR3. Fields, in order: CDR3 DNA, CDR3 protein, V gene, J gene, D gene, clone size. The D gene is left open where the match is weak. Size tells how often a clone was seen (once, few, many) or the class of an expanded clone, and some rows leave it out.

TGTGCCAGCAGCTTAACGGACAGACACGCCTATGGCTACACCTTC	CASSLTDRHAYGYTF	TRBV7-9	TRBJ1-2	NA	NA
TGTGCCAGCAGCTCGGACGGAAGCTCCTACAATGAGCAGTTCTTC	CASSSDGSSYNEQFF	TRBV9	TRBJ2-1	NA	NA
TGTGCCAGCAGTTTCATGTACAGACTAGCGGGGGACTACGAGCAGTACTTC	CASSFMYRLAGDYEQYF	TRBV28	TRBJ2-7	TRBD2	NA
TGTGCCAGCCGTTCGGCGGGAGGGGACAATGAGCAGTTCTTC	CASRSAGGDNEQFF	TRBV11-2	TRBJ2-1	TRBD2	NA
TGCGCCAGCAGCCACGCAGAGACCCAGTACTTC	CASSHAETQYF	TRBV4-1	TRBJ2-5	NA	NA
TGTGCCAGCAGCGGGGGAGGGAACTTCGAAGAAAAACTGTTTTTT	CASSGGGNFEEKLFF	TRBV9	TRBJ1-4	NA	NA
TGTGCCAGCAGCACCCAAGAGGCCAACTACGAGCAGTACTTC	CASSTQEANYEQYF	TRBV7-2	TRBJ2-7	NA	NA
TGTGCCAGCAGCTCTCTAATAGGGCCCAATGAGCAGTTCTTC	CASSSLIGPNEQFF	TRBV5-6	TRBJ2-1	NA	NA
TGTGCCAGCTCACCAACACCAGAGACCCAGTACTTC	CASSPTPETQYF	TRBV18	TRBJ2-5	NA	NA
TGCGCCAGCAGCGTTACGGGACTAGAATCGAGAGAGACCCAGTACTTC	CASSVTGLESRETQYF	TRBV5-1	TRBJ2-5	TRBD2	few
TGTGCCAGCAACCTAGCGGGAGGGCCCGGAGAGACCCAGTACTTC	CASNLAGGPGETQYF	TRBV9	TRBJ2-5	TRBD2	NA
TGTGCCAGCAGAGGGCATGGGGGGCCAGAGACCCAGTACTTC	CASRGHGGPETQYF	TRBV11-2	TRBJ2-5	NA	NA
TGTGCCAGTAGCACCGGGACAGGGGAGTATGAGCAGTTCTTC	CASSTGTGEYEQFF	TRBV19	TRBJ2-1	TRBD1	NA
TGTGCCAGCAGCCTTACGGAGGGCGGCGCCTACAATGAGCAGTTCTTC	CASSLTEGGAYNEQFF	TRBV7-8	TRBJ2-1	NA	NA
TGTGCCAGCAGCCTTAGCGGGGTCTACGAGCAGTACTTC	CASSLSGVYEQYF	TRBV7-8	TRBJ2-7	TRBD2	NA
TGTGCCAGCAGCAACAGTCCAGGGGGAACTAATGAAAAACTGTTTTTT	CASSNSPGGTNEKLFF	TRBV21-1	TRBJ1-4	NA	NA
TGTGCCAGCTCCACCGCTGAGGACAGGGTAGCGTACGAGCAGTACTTC	CASSTAEDRVAYEQYF	TRBV18	TRBJ2-7	TRBD1	once
TGTGCCAGCAGCTCAACCAAAACTAGTACCTACAATGAGCAGTTCTTC	CASSSTKTSTYNEQFF	TRBV28	TRBJ2-1	NA	NA
TGTGCCACCAGCACTACCCGGAGCGGGAGAAACTCCTACGAGCAGTACTTC	CATSTTRSGRNSYEQYF	TRBV15	TRBJ2-7	TRBD2	NA
TGTGCCAGCAGCGTATTTGACTCCTACAATGAGCAGTTCTTC	CASSVFDSYNEQFF	TRBV9	TRBJ2-1	NA	NA
TGTGCCAGCAGTTCCCCCTTTTACGAGCAGTACTTC	CASSSPFYEQYF	TRBV27	TRBJ2-7	NA	NA
TGTGCCAGCAGCTTGACAGGGGTCGAGCAGTACTTC	CASSLTGVEQYF	TRBV7-8	TRBJ2-7	TRBD1	once
TGCAGCGTTTACTCCGGACAGGGGAGTTCGGCAGATACGCAGTATTTT	CSVYSGQGSSADTQYF	TRBV29-1	TRBJ2-3	TRBD1	NA
TGTGCCAGCAGCTTGGTTGCGGCGATCTACGAGCAGTACTTC	CASSLVAAIYEQYF	TRBV5-6	TRBJ2-7	NA	NA
TGTGCCAGCAGCGAATGGGGTTCGGCGGGAGCTGCAGATACGCAGTATTTT	CASSEWGSAGAADTQYF	TRBV2	TRBJ2-3	TRBD2	once
TGTGCCAGCAGCCCGGGACTAGCTGACAATGAGCAGTTCTTC	CASSPGLADNEQFF	TRBV14	TRBJ2-1	TRBD2	NA
TGTGCCAGCAGTTACGTGTACCGAGAGACTGAAGCTTTCTTT	CASSYVYRETEAFF	TRBV6-5	TRBJ1-1	NA	NA
TGTGCCACCAGCACTACTCGACTAGATGACAAGCCCCGGATGAACGAGCAGTACTTC	CATSTTRLDDKPRMNEQYF	TRBV15	TRBJ2-7	NA	NA
TGTGCCACCAGCTCCCCTTGGGGGGTGACGGGGTCGGGTGAGCAGTACTTC	CATSSPWGVTGSGEQYF	TRBV15	TRBJ2-7	NA	NA
TGCAGCGTTCGACTAGCGGGGGAAGAAGATACGCAGTATTTT	CSVRLAGEEDTQYF	TRBV29-1	TRBJ2-3	TRBD2	NA
TGCGCCAGCAGCCAAGAGGGGAACCACCGCACCGGGGAGCTGTTTTTT	CASSQEGNHRTGELFF	TRBV4-3	TRBJ2-2	NA	NA
TGTGCCACCAGCCTTCGGACAGCTTCCTACGAGCAGTACTTC	CATSLRTASYEQYF	TRBV15	TRBJ2-7	NA	once
TGTGCCAGCAGCCAGACAGTTTCCTACGAGCAGTACTTC	CASSQTVSYEQYF	TRBV11-2	TRBJ2-7	NA	NA
TGTGCCAGCAGCCCCCCAGAAGGGGGGGATACGCAGTATTTT	CASSPPEGGDTQYF	TRBV27	TRBJ2-3	NA	NA
TGTGCCAGCAGAGGGACACCAGATACGCAGTATTTT	CASRGTPDTQYF	TRBV2	TRBJ2-3	NA	NA
TGCGCCAGCAGTGAGGGGCTGGGGCCAGAGACCCAGTACTTC	CASSEGLGPETQYF	TRBV10-2	TRBJ2-5	NA	NA
TGCGCCAGCAGCCTGCCCGACAGGGGGCTTGATACGCAGTATTTT	CASSLPDRGLDTQYF	TRBV5-1	TRBJ2-3	TRBD1	once
TGTGCCAGCACCGATACTTACAATGAGCAGTTCTTC	CASTDTYNEQFF	TRBV7-9	TRBJ2-1	NA	NA
TGTGCCAGCAGCTTAGCGGGGGCGCGGGTCACTGAAGCTTTCTTT	CASSLAGARVTEAFF	TRBV7-9	TRBJ1-1	NA	NA
TGTGCCAGCAGCGCGGCCCACAATGAGCAGTTCTTC	CASSAAHNEQFF	TRBV9	TRBJ2-1	NA	NA
TGTGCCAGCACCGCTGGACTAGCTAGCACAGATACGCAGTATTTT	CASTAGLASTDTQYF	TRBV27	TRBJ2-3	TRBD2	NA